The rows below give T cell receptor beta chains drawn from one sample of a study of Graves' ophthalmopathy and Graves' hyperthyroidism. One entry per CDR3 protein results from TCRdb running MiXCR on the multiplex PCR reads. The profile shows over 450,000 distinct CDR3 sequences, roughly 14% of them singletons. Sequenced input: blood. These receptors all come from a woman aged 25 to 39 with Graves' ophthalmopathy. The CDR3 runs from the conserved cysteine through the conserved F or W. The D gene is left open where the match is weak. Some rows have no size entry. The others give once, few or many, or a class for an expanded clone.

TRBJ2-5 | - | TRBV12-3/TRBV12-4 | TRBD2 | TGTGCCAGCAGTCCGGTAGCGGGGGCTGGGGAGACCCAGTACTTC | CASSPVAGAGETQYF
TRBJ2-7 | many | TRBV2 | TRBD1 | TGTGCCAGCAGTACAACAGGGGGCTACGAGCAGTACTTC | CASSTTGGYEQYF
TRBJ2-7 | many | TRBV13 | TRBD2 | TGTGCCAGCAGCTCCAAAACTAGCGGGCGCTCCTACGAGCAGTACTTC | CASSSKTSGRSYEQYF
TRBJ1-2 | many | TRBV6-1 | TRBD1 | TGTGCCAGCTCCCCGGTAGGACAGGCTGGGGTGGATGGCTACACCTTC | CASSPVGQAGVDGYTF
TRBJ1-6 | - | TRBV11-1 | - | TGTGCCAGCAGCTTCCGGGACGGCCATAATTCACCCCTCCACTTT | CASSFRDGHNSPLHF
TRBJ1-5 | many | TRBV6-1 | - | TGTGCCAGCAAAATTTATGACAGTTCCTATCAGCCCCAGCATTTT | CASKIYDSSYQPQHF
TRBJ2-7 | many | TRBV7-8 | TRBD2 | TGTGCCAGCACCAAACGGGGGGGGGCCTCCTACGAGCAGTACTTC | CASTKRGGASYEQYF
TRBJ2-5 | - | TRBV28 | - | TGTGCCAGCAGCTCAACCCGGACAGATCCCCAAGAGACCCAGTACTTC | CASSSTRTDPQETQYF
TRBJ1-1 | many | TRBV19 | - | TGTGCCGCTAGGGGGACGAACACTGAAGCTTTCTTT | CAARGTNTEAFF
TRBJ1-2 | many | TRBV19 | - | TGTGCCAGTAGTCTGACAGGTTCCAGCTATGGCTACACCTTC | CASSLTGSSYGYTF
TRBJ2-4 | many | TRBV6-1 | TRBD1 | TGTGCCAGCAGTGGACAGGGGTTGCGGGAAAACATTCAGTACTTC | CASSGQGLRENIQYF
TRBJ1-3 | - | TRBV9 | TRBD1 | TGTGCCAGCGCACCGGGACAGGGGGCGTTTGGAAACGCCATATATTTT | CASAPGQGAFGNAIYF
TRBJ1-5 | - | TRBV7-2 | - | TGTGCCAGCAATAATGGGGGGGTTGGGCCCCAGCATTTT | CASNNGGVGPQHF
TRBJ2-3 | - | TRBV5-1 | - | TGCGCCAGCAGCTTGGCATCGCGCCCAAGCACAGATACGCAGTATTTT | CASSLASRPSTDTQYF
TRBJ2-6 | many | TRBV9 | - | TGTGCCAGCACCCCTACCCTACGGTCTGGGGCCAACGTCCTGACTTTC | CASTPTLRSGANVLTF
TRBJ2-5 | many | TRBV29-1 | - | TGCAGCGTTGAAGATCGGGTGTACCAAGAGACCCAGTACTTC | CSVEDRVYQETQYF
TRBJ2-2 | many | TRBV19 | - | TGTGCCAGTAGTATCCGGACAGCGAACACCGGGGAGCTGTTTTTT | CASSIRTANTGELFF
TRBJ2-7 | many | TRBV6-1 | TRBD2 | TGTGCCAGCAGGGGGGAGGCTAGCGGGAGTTACGAGCAGTACTTC | CASRGEASGSYEQYF